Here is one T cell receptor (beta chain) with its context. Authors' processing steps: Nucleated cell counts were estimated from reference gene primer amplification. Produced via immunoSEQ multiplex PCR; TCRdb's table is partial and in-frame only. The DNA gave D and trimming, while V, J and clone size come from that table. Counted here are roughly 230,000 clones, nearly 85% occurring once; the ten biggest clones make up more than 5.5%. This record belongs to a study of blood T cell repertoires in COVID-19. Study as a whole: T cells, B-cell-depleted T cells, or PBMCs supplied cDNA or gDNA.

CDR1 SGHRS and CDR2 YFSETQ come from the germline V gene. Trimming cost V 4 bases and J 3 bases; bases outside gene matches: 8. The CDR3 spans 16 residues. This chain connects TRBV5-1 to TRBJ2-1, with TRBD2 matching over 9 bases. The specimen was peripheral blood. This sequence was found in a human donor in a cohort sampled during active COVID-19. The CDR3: CASSPGGSGGYNEQFF. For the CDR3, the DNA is TGCGCCAGCAGCCCGGGGGGTAGCGGGGGCTACAATGAGCAGTTCTTC.